Shown below are 14 T cell receptor beta chains from a single sample sequenced in a study of T cells in Graves' hyperthyroidism and ophthalmopathy. Amplified regions were TCR beta CDR3 sequences from RNA transcripts. The HTBI primer set served for first-round RT-PCR of the TCR CDR3. TCRdb re-derived calls from the multiplex PCR reads in MiXCR, one entry per CDR3 protein. This table holds hundreds of thousands of distinct CDR3 sequences, around 46% found once. The sample comprised peripheral blood or thyroid tissue (not recorded which). These receptors originate from a young woman with Graves' hyperthyroidism.

On this clonotype: A much larger clone sits a single nucleotide away, making a read error possible. The rearrangement uses TRBV15 and TRBJ1-5, with D perhaps TRBD1 (5 bases). The CDR3 is made up of 16 amino acids. V was clipped by 1 base and J by 3 bases, with 13 bases between them. Per germline, CDR1 LNHNV and CDR2 YYDKDF (reference sequence). DNA of the CDR3: TGTGCCACCAGCAGAGGGGGACTAGTGGCCAATCAGCCCCAGCATTTT. Amino acids: CATSRGGLVANQPQHF.

This clonotype has a handful of counts. The V and J genes are TRBV24-1 and TRBJ2-3; tentative D call: TRBD1 (6 bases). Germline V gene lookup returns CDR1 KGHDR and CDR2 SFDVKD. Trimming took off 3 bases at V and 2 bases at J, with 11 bases between the two ends. The CDR3 consists of 15 residues. The CDR3 coding sequence is TGTGCCACCAGTGATCCGGGACACTCCACAGATACGCAGTATTTT. Translating it yields CATSDPGHSTDTQYF.

There are many counts of this clonotype. The CDR3 DNA reads as TGTGCCACCAGTGAACCCCCCGGGGAGCTGTTTTTT. It translates to CATSEPPGELFF. This sequence joins TRBV24-1 and TRBJ2-2; D is ambiguous. The V and J ends lost 4 bases and 6 bases respectively, with 5 bases between them. The length of the CDR3 is 12 residues. Germline V gene sequence: CDR1 KGHDR, CDR2 SFDVKD.

This clonotype was detected a few times. The chain links TRBV20-1 to TRBJ2-7; D is perhaps TRBD2 (6 bases). Germline values: CDR1 DFQATT, CDR2 SNEGSKA (reference sequence). This CDR3 has 12 residues. V was pared by 3 bases and J by 4 bases, with 10 bases between. The DNA of the CDR3 is TGCAGTGCTAGCGGGAGCCGGTACGAGCAGTACTTC. Amino acids: CSASGSRYEQYF.

As regards this clonotype: This may be a read error, as it is one base from a much larger clone. This sequence joins TRBV7-2 and TRBJ1-2; D may be TRBD1 (5 bases). Between the trimmed V and J ends, which lost 2 bases and 9 bases, there was a span of 7 bases. The CDR3 is 11 residues long. Germline V lookup: CDR1 SGHTA, CDR2 FQGNSA. The CDR3 here is CASSLRGRYTF. Here the CDR3 DNA reads TGTGCCAGCAGCTTAAGGGGTCGCTACACCTTC.

The CDR3, as DNA: TGTGCCAGCAGTTGGGTAAAAAATGAAAAACTGTTTTTT. It codes for CASSWVKNEKLFF. The chain links TRBV2 to TRBJ1-4; D is ambiguous. Trimming left V 5 bases short and J 5 bases short, with 9 bases between. Germline V lookup: CDR1 SNHLY, CDR2 FYNNEI. CDR3 length: 13 residues.

The chain carries TRBV20-1 and TRBJ1-1, with 7 bases that match TRBD1. This CDR3 has 13 amino acids. The V segment lost 6 bases and the J segment 2 bases; nucleotides outside the gene matches: 6. The germline V gene encodes CDR1 DFQATT and CDR2 SNEGSKA (reference sequence). The CDR3 spells CSAEGTANTEAFF. CDR3 nucleotides: TGCAGTGCGGAAGGGACAGCAAACACTGAAGCTTTCTTT.

The sample holds many counts of this clonotype. The chain uses TRBV25-1 and TRBJ1-4; TRBD1 matches at 9 bases. J was trimmed by 6 bases and V by 2 bases; bases with no gene match: 10. From germline, CDR1 is MGHDK and CDR2 SYGVNS. The CDR3 is made up of 17 amino acids. The CDR3 region is CASSERGTGTVHEKLFF. CDR3 nucleotides: TGTGCCAGCAGTGAACGGGGGACAGGGACGGTTCATGAAAAACTGTTTTTT.

The rearrangement joins TRBV25-1 to TRBJ1-2; 7 nucleotides agree with TRBD1. The germline V gene has CDR1 MGHDK and CDR2 SYGVNS. The CDR3 spans 14 residues. Losses at the gene ends were 7 bases for V and 3 bases for J; bases not matched to a gene: 8. The CDR3 region is CASTGGDRYYGYTF. DNA for the CDR3: TGTGCCAGCACAGGCGGGGACAGATACTATGGCTACACCTTC.

This clonotype was counted a few times. This chain connects TRBV24-1 to TRBJ2-7; possibly TRBD2 for D (6 bases). The CDR3 length is 17 residues. The V and J ends lost 1 base and 0 bases respectively, with 15 bases between them. CDR1 KGHDR and CDR2 SFDVKD come from the germline V gene. The CDR3 DNA follows: TGTGCCACCAGTGATTTAACAGGTGACGGGAGCTCCTACGAGCAGTACTTC. Translated, it gives CATSDLTGDGSSYEQYF.

V is TRBV12-3 or TRBV12-4 and J is TRBJ2-7; the D call may be TRBD1 or TRBD2 (5 bases each). Trimming took off 5 bases at V and 4 bases at J, with 12 bases between the two ends. The CDR3 sequence is 13 residues long. CDR3 sequence reads: CASSRGEEYEQYF. CDR3 nucleotide sequence: TGTGCCAGCAGTAGGGGAGAGGAGTACGAGCAGTACTTC.

V and J are TRBV6-6 and TRBJ1-2, with D maybe TRBD1 (5 bases). The CDR3 consists of 14 residues. Germline CDR1 reads MNHNY; CDR2 reads SVGAGI (reference sequence). V was trimmed by 2 bases and J by 0 bases, leaving 7 bases between them. CDR3: CASSYGRANYGYTF. The CDR3 nucleotides read TGTGCCAGCAGTTACGGCAGGGCTAACTATGGCTACACCTTC.

This chain links TRBV25-1 with TRBJ2-1, with TRBD1 matching over 8 bases. Germline V gives CDR1 MGHDK, CDR2 SYGVNS. This CDR3 is 11 amino acids long. V dropped 6 bases and J dropped 9; count of bases not matched to a gene: 1. CDR3: CASRGQGEQFF. The CDR3 nucleotides read TGTGCCAGCAGAGGACAGGGTGAGCAGTTCTTC. Filled out from reference TRBV25-1 and TRBJ2-1, the complete variable domain reads EADIYQTPRYLVIGTGKKITLECSQTMGHDKMYWYQQDPGMELHLIHYSYGVNSTEKGDLSSESTVSRIRTEHFPLTLESARPSHTSQYLCASRGQGEQFFGPGTRLTVL.

This clonotype has a count of ten or more. The V and J genes are TRBV7-9 and TRBJ1-5; D ambiguous. The CDR3 extends over 13 amino acids. Trimming cost V 5 bases and J 8 bases, with 13 bases left between them. Per germline, CDR1 SEHNR and CDR2 FQNEAQ (reference sequence). The CDR3 DNA follows: TGTGCCAGCAGCCTAGAACGGGCGGAGCCCCAGCATTTT. As protein: CASSLERAEPQHF.